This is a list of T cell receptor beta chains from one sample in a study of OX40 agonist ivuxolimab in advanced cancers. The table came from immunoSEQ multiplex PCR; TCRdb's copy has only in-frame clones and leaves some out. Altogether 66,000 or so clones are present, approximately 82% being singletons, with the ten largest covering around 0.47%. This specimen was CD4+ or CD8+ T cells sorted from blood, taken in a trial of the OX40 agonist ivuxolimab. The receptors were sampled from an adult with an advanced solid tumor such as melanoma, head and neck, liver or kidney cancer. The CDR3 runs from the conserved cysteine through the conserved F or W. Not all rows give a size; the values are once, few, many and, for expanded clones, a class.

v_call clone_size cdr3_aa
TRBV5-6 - CASSSGMSNQPQHF
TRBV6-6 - CASSAQGDYGYTF
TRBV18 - CASSPNYRTSGYNEQFF
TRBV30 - CAWRTGLEQYF
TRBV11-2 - CASSLDRSTDTQYF
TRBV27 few CASSSPARTDVGYTF
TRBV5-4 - CASSLKGEDTQYF
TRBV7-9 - CASSPTGVGNSYNEQFF
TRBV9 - CASSARGTEAFF
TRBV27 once CASSRSGETQYF
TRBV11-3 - CASSLGGRGTQYF
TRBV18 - CASSLGRGQEKLFF
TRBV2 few CASSGGHAVSDEKLFF
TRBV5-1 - CASSLVSNTEAFF
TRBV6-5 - CASSAASSDTQYF
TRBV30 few CAWSVGLAGHNEQFF
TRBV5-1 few CASSSGTGNEKLFF
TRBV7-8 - CASSWGTSGDTGELFF
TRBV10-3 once CAISVVSNQPQHF
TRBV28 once CASSAVVLEKLFF
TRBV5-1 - CASSLGGINEQFF
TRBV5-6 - CASSLYALADEQFF
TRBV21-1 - CASSRSQAAENTTNEKLFF
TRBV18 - CASLAGQAGYGYTF
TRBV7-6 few CASSAGTGEETQYF
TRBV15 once CATSGGGEETQYF
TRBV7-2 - CASSLGSTDTQYF
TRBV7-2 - CASSLDRGRFADTQYF
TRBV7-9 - CASSSTNQPQHF
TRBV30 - CAWSRQGGETQYF
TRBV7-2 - CASSLDRIGNEQFF
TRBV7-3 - CASSRTVATNEKLFF
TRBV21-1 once CANPGTALSNQPQHF
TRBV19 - CASSTRGLKETQYF
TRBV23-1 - CASRSGRLNNEQFF
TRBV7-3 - CASSLGGETHQPQHF
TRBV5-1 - CASRNLESTGGEGYTF
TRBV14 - CASSQEVYITENSNQPQHF
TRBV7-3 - CATRTGMNTGELFF
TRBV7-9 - CASSGRTSGESPRYF
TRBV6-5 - CASSSGQGAFF
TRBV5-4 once CASSLGGDTQETQYF
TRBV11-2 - CASSPRGSGGYTDTQYF
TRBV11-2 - CASSLPLAGSETQYF
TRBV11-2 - CASSDRGRIYEQYF
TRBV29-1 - CSVELGGNTIYF
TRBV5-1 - CASSLVGDTQYF
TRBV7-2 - CASSPAGSHYGYTF
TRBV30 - CAWSVGTGRTSYGYTF
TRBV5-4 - CASSLDYYEQFF
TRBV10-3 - CAIRGPGQGGDTQYF
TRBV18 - CASSLGNTDTQYF
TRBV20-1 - CSASSPVEQFF
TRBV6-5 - CASSYEMSRDEQFF
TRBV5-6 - CASSLAENRATDTQYF
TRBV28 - CASSTGGEGGYTF